The next 12 T cell receptor beta chains were all read from a single sample in a study of blood T cell repertoires in COVID-19. Only in-frame clones appear in the TCRdb table, and some are missing; sequencing was by immunoSEQ multiplex PCR. The sample has 200,000 to 300,000 clones; approximately 88% are singletons. The source material was peripheral blood. The receptors originated from a man aged 40-50 years with acute or convalescent COVID-19.

This clone has only one observation. The chain joins TRBV29-1 to TRBJ2-1, with no clear D. Between the trimmed V and J ends, which lost 8 bases and 0 bases, there was a span of 14 bases. In germline, CDR1 is SQVTM, CDR2 ANQGSEA. The CDR3 contains 14 residues. CDR3 bases: TGCAGCACATCGGCGGATAGCTCCTACAATGAGCAGTTCTTC. Translation gives CSTSADSSYNEQFF.

The chain links TRBV5-8 to TRBJ2-5, with 8 bases identical to TRBD2. Germline CDR1 and CDR2: SGHTS and YDEGEE. The CDR3 covers 14 residues. V was pared by 0 bases and J by 3 bases, with 1 base of the junction left unmatched. The CDR3 DNA sequence: TGTGCCAGCAGCTTGGAACTAGCGGAAGAGACCCAGTACTTC. Translation gives CASSLELAEETQYF.

The genes are TRBV18 and TRBJ2-7; 9 positions match TRBD1. The V gene's germline CDR1 is KGHSH and CDR2 LQKENI. This CDR3 region has 16 residues. The V gene end was trimmed by 2 bases and the J gene end by 1 base; junction bases not matched to a gene: 6. CDR3 DNA: TGTGCCAGCTCACCAGGTAGCGACAGGGGGTCCTACGAGCAGTACTTC. This encodes CASSPGSDRGSYEQYF.

V is TRBV29-1 and J is TRBJ2-3; 11 bases match TRBD2. CDR1 and CDR2 from the germline V gene are SQVTM and ANQGSEA. The CDR3 length is 14 residues. Trimming took 8 bases from V and 2 from J; bases not matched to a gene: 6. The chain's CDR3 is CSFKTSGVTDTQYF. In DNA, the CDR3 is TGCAGCTTTAAGACTAGCGGGGTCACAGATACGCAGTATTTT.

The genes are TRBV5-6 and TRBJ2-1, with a tentative D call TRBD2 (6 bases). The CDR3 has 13 residues. CDR1 and CDR2 (germline): SGHDT, YYEEEE. Trimming took 1 base from V and 9 from J, leaving 11 bases between them. CDR3 region: CASSLSGASEQFF. The CDR3 DNA reads TGTGCCAGCAGCTTGTCGGGAGCCTCTGAGCAGTTCTTC.

The chain joins TRBV5-4 to TRBJ2-5, with D possibly matching TRBD1 (6 bases). The V and J ends lost 4 bases and 1 base respectively, with 14 bases between them. CDR1 and CDR2 (germline): SGHNT, YYREEE (reference sequence). The CDR3 runs 15 residues. The CDR3 loop reads CASSPDRPLQETQYF. CDR3 nucleotide sequence: TGTGCCAGCAGCCCAGACAGGCCCCTCCAAGAGACCCAGTACTTC.

The genes are TRBV5-1 and TRBJ2-7; 9 nucleotides align to TRBD2. In germline, CDR1 is SGHRS, CDR2 YFSETQ. The J segment lost 2 bases and the V segment lost 0 bases, leaving 3 bases of the junction unmatched. The CDR3 totals 15 residues. The CDR3 DNA reads as TGCGCCAGCAGCTTGGTGGCTAGCGGGACCTACGAGCAGTACTTC. Its translation is CASSLVASGTYEQYF.

The rearrangement uses TRBV3-1 (or the pseudogene TRBV3-2) and TRBJ1-4; D is perhaps TRBD1 (6 bases). Germline lookup yields CDR1 LGHDT and CDR2 YNNKEL (reference sequence). V was clipped by 1 base and J by 5 bases, with 11 bases between them. The length of the CDR3 is 15 residues. The chain's CDR3 is CASSQVIGTNEKLFF. The CDR3 DNA sequence: TGTGCCAGCAGCCAAGTAATAGGGACAAATGAAAAACTGTTTTTT.

This chain links TRBV7-9 with TRBJ2-7; 9 bases fit TRBD2. The CDR3 length is 16 residues. Germline V lookup: CDR1 SEHNR, CDR2 FQNEAQ (reference sequence). With 7 bases clipped from V and 5 bases from J, the junction kept 15 bases outside the gene matches. The CDR3 loop reads CASTTGASGIPHEQYF. In nucleotides, the CDR3 is TGTGCCAGCACCACGGGGGCTAGCGGGATCCCCCACGAGCAGTACTTC.

This rearrangement joins TRBV28 to TRBJ1-2; D perhaps matches TRBD1 (6 bases). CDR1 is MDHEN and CDR2 is SYDVKM in the germline V gene. The ends were cut back, 2 bases at V and 1 base at J, with 17 bases in the middle. The CDR3 loop spans 17 amino acids. CDR3 sequence (DNA): TGTGCCAGCAGTTTAGAACAGGGTAGCCAATATAACTATGGCTACACCTTC. As protein: CASSLEQGSQYNYGYTF.

This chain links TRBV7-3 with TRBJ2-5, with a possible D match to TRBD2 (6 bases). Trimming took off 1 base at V and 5 bases at J, with 14 bases between the two ends. The CDR3 runs 15 residues. Germline V gene data show CDR1 as SGHTA and CDR2 as FQGTGA. CDR3 nucleotide sequence: TGTGCCAGCAGCTTAAATTTACTAGCCGCCGAGACCCAGTACTTC. Amino acid sequence: CASSLNLLAAETQYF.

The chain recombines TRBV11-2 with TRBJ1-1, with a tentative D call TRBD1 (6 bases). Germline V gene data show CDR1 as SGHAT and CDR2 as FQNNGV. The CDR3 covers 16 residues. The V gene lost 1 base and the J gene lost 7 bases, with 19 bases spanning the gap. The DNA for the CDR3 is TGTGCCAGCAGCTTAGGAGGGGACATCTGGGCTAGTGAAGCTTTCTTT. It specifies CASSLGGDIWASEAFF.